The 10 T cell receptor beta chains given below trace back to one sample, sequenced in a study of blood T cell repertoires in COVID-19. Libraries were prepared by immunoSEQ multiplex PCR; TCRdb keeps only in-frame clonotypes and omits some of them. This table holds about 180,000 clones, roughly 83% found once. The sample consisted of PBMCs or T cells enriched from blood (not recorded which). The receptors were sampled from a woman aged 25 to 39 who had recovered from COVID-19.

This chain's CDR3 is CASSLAQEGTGELFF. CDR3 in DNA: TGTGCCAGCAGCTTAGCGCAAGAGGGAACCGGGGAGCTGTTTTTT. The chain employs TRBV7-9 and TRBJ2-2; the D gene is possibly TRBD2 (5 bases). Germline CDR1 and CDR2: SEHNR and FQNEAQ (reference sequence). The CDR3 length is 15 residues. Trimming took 0 bases from V and 5 from J, leaving 10 bases between them.

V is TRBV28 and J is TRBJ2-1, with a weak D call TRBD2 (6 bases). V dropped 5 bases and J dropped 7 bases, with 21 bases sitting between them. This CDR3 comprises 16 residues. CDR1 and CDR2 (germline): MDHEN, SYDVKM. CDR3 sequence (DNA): TGTGCCAGCAGTCTCCGGGGCGGGATCCTAGGGAATGAGCAGTTCTTC. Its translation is CASSLRGGILGNEQFF.

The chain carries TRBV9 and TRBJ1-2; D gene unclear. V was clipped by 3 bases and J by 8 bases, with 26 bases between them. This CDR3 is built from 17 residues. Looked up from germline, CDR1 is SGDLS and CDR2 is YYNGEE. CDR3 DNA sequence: TGTGCCAGCAGCGGCCCTCCTAGGATAAGCAATCGAGGGGGCTACACCTTC. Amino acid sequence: CASSGPPRISNRGGYTF.

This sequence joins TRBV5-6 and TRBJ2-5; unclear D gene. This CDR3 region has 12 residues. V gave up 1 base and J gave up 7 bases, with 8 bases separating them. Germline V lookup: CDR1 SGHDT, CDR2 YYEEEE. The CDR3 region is CASSLRRGTQYF. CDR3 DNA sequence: TGTGCCAGCAGCTTGAGGCGAGGGACCCAGTACTTC.

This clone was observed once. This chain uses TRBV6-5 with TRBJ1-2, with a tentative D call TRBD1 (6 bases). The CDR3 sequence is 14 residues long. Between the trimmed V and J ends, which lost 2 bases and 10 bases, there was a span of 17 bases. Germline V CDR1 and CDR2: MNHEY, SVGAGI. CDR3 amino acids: CASSYSGGGEDYTF. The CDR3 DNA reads TGTGCCAGCAGTTACAGTGGGGGGGGCGAGGACTACACCTTC.

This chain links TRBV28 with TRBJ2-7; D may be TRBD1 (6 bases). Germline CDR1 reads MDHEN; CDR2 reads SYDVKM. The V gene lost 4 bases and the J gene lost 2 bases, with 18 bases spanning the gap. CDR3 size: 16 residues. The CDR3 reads CASSSPWTETTYEQYF. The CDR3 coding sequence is TGTGCCAGCAGTTCTCCTTGGACAGAGACCACCTACGAGCAGTACTTC. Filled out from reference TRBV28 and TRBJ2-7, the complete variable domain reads DVKVTQSSRYLVKRTGEKVFLECVQDMDHENMFWYRQDPGLGLRLIYFSYDVKMKEKGDIPEGYSVSREKKERFSLILESASTNQTSMYLCASSSPWTETTYEQYFGPGTRLTVT.

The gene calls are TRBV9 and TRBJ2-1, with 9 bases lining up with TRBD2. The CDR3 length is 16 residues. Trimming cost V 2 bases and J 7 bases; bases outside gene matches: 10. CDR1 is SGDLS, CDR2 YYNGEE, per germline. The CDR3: CASSVVAGVGGNEQFF. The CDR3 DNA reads TGTGCCAGCAGCGTGGTAGCGGGAGTCGGGGGGAATGAGCAGTTCTTC. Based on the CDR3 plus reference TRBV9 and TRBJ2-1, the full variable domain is DSGVTQTPKHLITATGQRVTLRCSPRSGDLSVYWYQQSLDQGLQFLIQYYNGEERAKGNILERFSAQQFPDLHSELNLSSLELGDSALYFCASSVVAGVGGNEQFFGPGTRLTVL.

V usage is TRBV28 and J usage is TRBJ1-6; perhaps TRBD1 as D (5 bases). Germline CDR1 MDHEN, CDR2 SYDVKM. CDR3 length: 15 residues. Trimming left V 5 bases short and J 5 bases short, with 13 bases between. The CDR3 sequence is CASSPGGGDNSPLHF. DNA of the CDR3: TGTGCCAGCAGTCCGGGTGGGGGGGATAATTCACCCCTCCACTTT. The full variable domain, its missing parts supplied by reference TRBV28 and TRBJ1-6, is DVKVTQSSRYLVKRTGEKVFLECVQDMDHENMFWYRQDPGLGLRLIYFSYDVKMKEKGDIPEGYSVSREKKERFSLILESASTNQTSMYLCASSPGGGDNSPLHFGNGTRLTVT.

The CDR3 loop is CASSLAVSVEAFF. The CDR3 DNA is TGTGCCAGCAGCTTAGCTGTTTCGGTTGAAGCTTTCTTT. This rearrangement joins TRBV7-8 to TRBJ1-1; no firm D call. The V end lost 0 bases, the J end lost 7 bases, and 9 bases lay between the germline ends. Germline V CDR1 and CDR2: SGHVS, FQNEAQ. The CDR3 is made up of 13 amino acids.

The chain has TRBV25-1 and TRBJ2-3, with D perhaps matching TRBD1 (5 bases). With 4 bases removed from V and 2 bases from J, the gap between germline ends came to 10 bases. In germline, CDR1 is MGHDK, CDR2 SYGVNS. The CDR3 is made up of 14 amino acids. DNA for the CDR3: TGTGCCAGCAGTGCCCCAGGGTCCACAGATACGCAGTATTTT. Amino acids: CASSAPGSTDTQYF.